The clone carrying this T cell receptor beta chain was detected only a few times. A single record per CDR3 protein comes from TCRdb applying MiXCR to the 5' RACE reads. The sample includes 53,000 or so distinct CDR3 sequences, around 25% of them seen just once. Sequencing was carried out using tumor-infiltrating naive CD4+ T cells sorted from the breast tumor. Subset described: naive CD4+ T cells, CD4+CD45RA+CD25-. This TCR was recovered from a female donor with breast cancer.

The CDR3 nucleotides are TGTGCCAGCAGGACACCGGTCCTCTCTGGAAACACCATATATTTT. Encoded protein: CASRTPVLSGNTIYF. The chain recombines TRBV6-1 with TRBJ1-3; no clear D. V gave up 6 bases and J gave up 0 bases, with 12 bases separating them. This CDR3 contains 15 residues. Looked up from germline, CDR1 is MNHNS and CDR2 is SASEGT.